The source of this TCR beta chain is a study of blood T cell repertoires in COVID-19. Across the study: There were acute and convalescent COVID-19 samples, and they came from the United States, Italy and Spain. Sample material is recorded as cDNA or gDNA derived from T cells, B-cell-depleted T cells, or PBMCs.

Original methodology: Amplification of reference gene primers was used by the study to estimate nucleated cell counts. The assay was immunoSEQ multiplex PCR, and TCRdb's table has in-frame clones only and misses some. V and J calls and clone size follow that table, whereas D and trimming were derived from the DNA. The table has a few hundred thousand clones, around four fifths seen once. V was clipped by 6 bases and J by 4 bases; unmatched bases: 2. The CDR3 extends over 12 amino acids. Germline V gene sequence: CDR1 WNHNN, CDR2 SYGVQD (reference sequence). The V and J genes are TRBV10-1 and TRBJ1-1, with TRBD1 identical over 7 bases. The TCR sequence derives from a man between 60 and 75 years old with acute or convalescent COVID-19. Sequenced: peripheral blood. This CDR3 reads CASRTGSTEAFF. The CDR3 DNA is TGCGCCAGCAGGACAGGGAGCACTGAAGCTTTCTTT.